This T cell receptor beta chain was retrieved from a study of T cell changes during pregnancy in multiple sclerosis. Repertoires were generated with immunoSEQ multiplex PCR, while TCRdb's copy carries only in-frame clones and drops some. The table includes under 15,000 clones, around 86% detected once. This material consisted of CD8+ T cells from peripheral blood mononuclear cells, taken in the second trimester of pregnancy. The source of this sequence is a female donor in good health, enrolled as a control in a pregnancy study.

Here the CDR3 reads CASSVKGQDTGELFF. In DNA form, the CDR3 reads TGTGCCAGCAGTGTCAAAGGACAGGACACCGGGGAGCTGTTTTTT. The chain joins TRBV6-4 to TRBJ2-2, with 7 nucleotides matching TRBD1. The V gene end was trimmed by 4 bases and the J gene end by 3 bases; junction bases not matched to a gene: 5. The CDR3 runs 15 residues. CDR1 and CDR2 (germline): MRHNA, SNTAGT.